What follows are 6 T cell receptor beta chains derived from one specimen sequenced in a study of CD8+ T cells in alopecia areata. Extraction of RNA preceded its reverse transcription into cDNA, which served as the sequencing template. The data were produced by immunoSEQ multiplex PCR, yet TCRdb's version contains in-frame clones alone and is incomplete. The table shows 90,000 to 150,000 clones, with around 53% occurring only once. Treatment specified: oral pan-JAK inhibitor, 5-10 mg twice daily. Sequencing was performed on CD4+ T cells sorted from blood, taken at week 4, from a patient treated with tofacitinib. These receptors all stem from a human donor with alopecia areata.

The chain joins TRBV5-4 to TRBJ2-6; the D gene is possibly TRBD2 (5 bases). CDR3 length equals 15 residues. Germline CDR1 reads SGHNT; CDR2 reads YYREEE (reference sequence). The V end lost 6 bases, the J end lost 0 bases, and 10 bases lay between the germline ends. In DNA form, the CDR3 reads TGTGCCAGCATCCGGGATTCCTCTGGGGCCAACGTCCTGACTTTC. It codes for CASIRDSSGANVLTF.

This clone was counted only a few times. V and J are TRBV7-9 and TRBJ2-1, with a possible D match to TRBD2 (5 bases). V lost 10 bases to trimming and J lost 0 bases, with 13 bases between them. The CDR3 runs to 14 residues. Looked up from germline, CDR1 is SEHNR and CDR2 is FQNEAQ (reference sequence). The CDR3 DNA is TGTGCCACCAGACAAAGCGGCTCCTACAATGAGCAGTTCTTC. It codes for CATRQSGSYNEQFF. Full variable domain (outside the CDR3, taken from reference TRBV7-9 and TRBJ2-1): DTGVSQNPRHKITKRGQNVTFRCDPISEHNRLYWYRQTLGQGPEFLTYFQNEAQLEKSRLLSDRFSAERPKGSFSTLEIQRTEQGDSAMYLCATRQSGSYNEQFFGPGTRLTVL.

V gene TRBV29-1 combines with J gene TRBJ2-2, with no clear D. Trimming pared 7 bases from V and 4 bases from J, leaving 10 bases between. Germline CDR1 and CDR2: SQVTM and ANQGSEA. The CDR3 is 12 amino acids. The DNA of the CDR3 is TGCAGCGCCTCTATAGTCACCGGGGAGCTGTTTTTT. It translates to CSASIVTGELFF.

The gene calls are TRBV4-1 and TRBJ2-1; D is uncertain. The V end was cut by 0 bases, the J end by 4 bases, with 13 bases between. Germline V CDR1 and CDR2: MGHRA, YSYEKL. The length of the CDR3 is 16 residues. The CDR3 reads CASSQDAASVYNEQFF. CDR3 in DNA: TGCGCCAGCAGCCAAGATGCGGCCTCAGTTTACAATGAGCAGTTCTTC.

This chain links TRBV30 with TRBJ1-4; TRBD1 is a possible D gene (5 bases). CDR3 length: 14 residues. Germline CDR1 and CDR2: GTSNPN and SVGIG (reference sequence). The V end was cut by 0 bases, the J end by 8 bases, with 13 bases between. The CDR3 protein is CAWSVERGYEKLFF. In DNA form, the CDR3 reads TGTGCCTGGAGTGTAGAGAGGGGATACGAAAAACTGTTTTTT.

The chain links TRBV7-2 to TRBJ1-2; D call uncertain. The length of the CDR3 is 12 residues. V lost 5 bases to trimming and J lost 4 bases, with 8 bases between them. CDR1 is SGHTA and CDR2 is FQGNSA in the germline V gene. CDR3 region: CASSHSFYGYTF. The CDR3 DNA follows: TGTGCCAGCAGCCATAGTTTCTATGGCTACACCTTC.